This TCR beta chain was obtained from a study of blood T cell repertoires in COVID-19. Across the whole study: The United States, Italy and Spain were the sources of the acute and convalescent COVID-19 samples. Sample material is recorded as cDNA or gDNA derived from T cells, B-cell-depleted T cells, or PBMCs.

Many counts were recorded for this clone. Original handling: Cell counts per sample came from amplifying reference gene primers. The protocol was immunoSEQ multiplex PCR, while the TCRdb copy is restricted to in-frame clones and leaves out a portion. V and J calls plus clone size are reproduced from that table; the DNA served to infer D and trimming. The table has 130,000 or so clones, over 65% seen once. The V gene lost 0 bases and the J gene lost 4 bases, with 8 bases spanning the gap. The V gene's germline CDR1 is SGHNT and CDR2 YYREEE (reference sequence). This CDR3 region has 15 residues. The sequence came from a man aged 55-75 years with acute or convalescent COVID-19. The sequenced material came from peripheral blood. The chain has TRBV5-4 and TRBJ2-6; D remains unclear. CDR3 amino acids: CASSLGPAGANVLTF. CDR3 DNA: TGTGCCAGCAGCTTGGGTCCCGCGGGGGCCAACGTCCTGACTTTC.